One sample yielded the 2 T cell receptor beta chains listed below, sequenced in a study of blood T cell repertoires in COVID-19 (dated by TCRdb to the early 2020s). Library preparation was by the immunoSEQ multiplex PCR assay. TCRdb stores this immuneACCESS table with in-frame sequences only. Part of the clones is absent; in the studies checked, under half of the shortfall reflects unresolved V genes, and no reason is known for the rest. The sample contains around 100,000 clones, 70% to 90% of them found a single time. Clones ranked in the top ten supply around 8.4% of the sample. The sequenced material came from peripheral blood. These receptors originate from a woman between 70 and 85 years old who had recovered from COVID-19.

The chain couples TRBV4-2 to TRBJ1-1; 8 positions match TRBD1. The CDR3 covers 14 residues. In germline, CDR1 is LGHNA, CDR2 YNFKEQ. Losses at the gene ends were 4 bases for V and 6 bases for J; bases not matched to a gene: 7. CDR3 region: CASSLDRGDAEAFF. The CDR3 region has the DNA TGTGCCAGCAGCCTAGACAGGGGAGACGCTGAAGCTTTCTTT.

The chain uses TRBV6-5 and TRBJ2-7; perhaps TRBD2 as D (6 bases). This CDR3 region has 15 residues. Germline CDR1 reads MNHEY; CDR2 reads SVGAGI. Trimming left V 8 bases short and J 3 bases short, with 20 bases between. The CDR3 sequence is CASRPKWTNLYEQYF. Written as DNA, the CDR3 is TGTGCCAGCCGCCCCAAGTGGACTAACCTCTACGAGCAGTACTTC.